Below are 32 T cell receptor beta chains sequenced from a single sample in a study of T cell responses to AZD1222 COVID-19 vaccine. Assay: immunoSEQ multiplex PCR; the TCRdb copy retains only in-frame clones and omits some. The table shows roughly 50,000 clones, with 80% to 90% occurring only once. The material was peripheral blood, obtained 28 days after the second AZD1222 dose. The source of these receptors is an adult who received the AZD1222 COVID-19 vaccine.

The rearrangement uses TRBV11-2 and TRBJ2-7; tentative D call: TRBD2 (6 bases). Trimming removed 0 bases from V and 7 bases from J, with 13 bases in between. Germline-derived CDR1 and CDR2 are SGHAT and FQNNGV. The CDR3 is 14 amino acids. CDR3 loop: CASSLEAGLGEQYF. The CDR3 bases are TGTGCCAGCAGCTTAGAAGCGGGTTTGGGGGAGCAGTACTTC.

V is TRBV27 and J is TRBJ2-1; 7 bases are a match to TRBD1. Trimming at V came to 6 bases and at J to 9 bases, leaving 5 bases not matched to a gene. This CDR3 comprises 12 residues. CDR1 and CDR2 from the germline V gene are MNHEY and SMNVEV (reference sequence). DNA for the CDR3: TGTGCCAGCAGACTAGGGGGCTTTGAGCAGTTCTTC. This encodes CASRLGGFEQFF.

V is TRBV5-4 and J is TRBJ2-7; 11 bases are a match to TRBD1. The germline V gene encodes CDR1 SGHNT and CDR2 YYREEE (reference sequence). J gave up 3 bases and V 4 bases, and 6 bases lay outside the gene matches. This CDR3 contains 15 residues. The CDR3 sequence is CASSGGGTGGYEQYF. The CDR3, as DNA: TGTGCCAGCAGCGGGGGAGGGACAGGGGGCTACGAGCAGTACTTC.

The V call is TRBV3-1 (or the pseudogene TRBV3-2), the J call TRBJ1-1; D may be TRBD1 (6 bases). The germline V and J ends were trimmed by 4 bases and 5 bases, with 11 bases remaining between them. This CDR3 contains 13 residues. Germline V gene sequence: CDR1 LGHDT, CDR2 YNNKEL (reference sequence). In DNA, the CDR3 is TGTGCCAGCAGCCGCAGGGGTGGAACTGAAGCTTTCTTT. Translated: CASSRRGGTEAFF.

The CDR3 spells CASRTSGEQYF. The CDR3 DNA is TGTGCCAGCAGAACCAGTGGGGAGCAGTACTTC. V gene TRBV6-5 combines with J gene TRBJ2-7; D unclear. V was pared by 6 bases and J by 7 bases, with 10 bases between. Germline CDR1 MNHEY, CDR2 SVGAGI. CDR3 size: 11 residues.

The gene calls are TRBV11-2 and TRBJ2-7, with 7 bases identical to TRBD1. The CDR3 length is 15 residues. Germline-derived CDR1 and CDR2 are SGHAT and FQNNGV. The ends lost 5 bases at V and 0 bases at J; junction bases unmatched: 7. CDR3 DNA sequence: TGTGCCAGCAGCCAAAGGGGGCTAGCCTCCTACGAGCAGTACTTC. This codes for CASSQRGLASYEQYF.

This chain joins TRBV3-1 (or the pseudogene TRBV3-2) and TRBJ2-7; TRBD2 aligns across 7 bases. With V trimmed by 4 bases and J by 2 bases, 8 bases remained unmatched. Germline assignment: CDR1 LGHDT and CDR2 YNNKEL (reference sequence). The CDR3 has 15 residues. CDR3 region: CASSPGASGPYEQYF. The CDR3 DNA sequence: TGTGCCAGCAGCCCTGGGGCTAGCGGTCCCTACGAGCAGTACTTC.

This clone has just one count. The chain couples TRBV7-9 to TRBJ1-2, with D hard to call. The CDR3 totals 14 residues. The germline CDR1 and CDR2 sequences are SEHNR and FQNEAQ (reference sequence). Trimming removed 7 bases from V and 7 bases from J, with 19 bases in between. This CDR3 reads CASNHIRVEGGYTF. The CDR3 nucleotides are TGTGCCAGCAACCACATTCGGGTTGAGGGTGGCTACACCTTC.

This clone was seen just once. The chain couples TRBV28 to TRBJ1-2; a possible D gene is TRBD1 (6 bases). CDR1 and CDR2 from the germline V gene are MDHEN and SYDVKM. The germline V and J ends were trimmed by 5 bases and 6 bases, with 16 bases remaining between them. The CDR3 runs 14 residues. The CDR3 loop is CASSTQAGVDGYTF. CDR3 DNA: TGTGCCAGCAGTACACAAGCAGGGGTGGATGGCTACACCTTC.

J is TRBJ2-2 and V is TRBV5-4; D gene uncertain. The CDR3 contains 14 residues. Germline V CDR1 and CDR2: SGHNT, YYREEE (reference sequence). Trimming cost V 0 bases and J 8 bases, with 11 bases left between them. Here the CDR3 reads CASSLDSYGGELFF. Written as DNA, the CDR3 is TGTGCCAGCAGCTTGGATTCCTACGGAGGGGAGCTGTTTTTT.

The count of this clone is one. The chain has TRBV6-5 and TRBJ2-3; 7 positions match TRBD2. The CDR3 covers 15 residues. In germline, CDR1 is MNHEY, CDR2 SVGAGI. V lost 6 bases, J lost 7 bases, and 13 bases stayed unmatched. The CDR3 is CASRRTGLGGYTQYF. CDR3 nucleotide sequence: TGTGCCAGCAGACGAACCGGACTAGGCGGATATACGCAGTATTTT.

This chain uses TRBV4-2 with TRBJ2-7, with D tentatively TRBD1 (5 bases). The CDR3 is 14 residues long. Germline-derived CDR1 and CDR2 are LGHNA and YNFKEQ. V shed 5 bases and J shed 4 bases, with 15 bases lying between them. The DNA for the CDR3 is TGTGCCAGCAGCGAAGGAGACAGTGATTACGAGCAGTACTTC. It codes for CASSEGDSDYEQYF.

V usage is TRBV28 and J usage is TRBJ2-1, with 12 bases matching TRBD1. This CDR3 is built from 15 residues. V gave up 4 bases and J gave up 5 bases; unmatched junction bases: 3. CDR1 is MDHEN, CDR2 SYDVKM, per germline. The CDR3 coding sequence is TGTGCCAGCAGTTCGGGACAGGGGGCAGACAATGAGCAGTTCTTC. As protein: CASSSGQGADNEQFF.

The CDR3 here is CASSRDSNYEQYF. The CDR3 nucleotides read TGTGCCAGCAGTCGGGACTCCAACTACGAGCAGTACTTC. The rearrangement joins TRBV6-5 to TRBJ2-7, with D possibly being TRBD2 (6 bases). This CDR3 is built from 13 residues. Per the germline V gene, CDR1 is MNHEY and CDR2 is SVGAGI. With 5 bases removed from V and 3 bases from J, the gap between germline ends came to 11 bases.

The CDR3 spells CSVPSGSVSVNTQYF. The DNA of the CDR3 is TGCAGCGTTCCTAGCGGGAGTGTTTCAGTGAATACGCAGTATTTT. The chain links TRBV29-1 to TRBJ2-3; 10 nucleotides align to TRBD2. Germline trimming cut 5 bases from V and 7 bases from J; bases unmatched to any gene: 12. Germline V lookup: CDR1 SQVTM, CDR2 ANQGSEA. This CDR3 comprises 15 residues.

In its sample, this clone was seen once. This rearrangement joins TRBV7-6 to TRBJ2-7, with D uncertain. This CDR3 comprises 13 residues. V was clipped by 1 base and J by 2 bases, with 6 bases between them. CDR1 and CDR2 (germline): SGHVS, FNYEAQ. CDR3 DNA: TGTGCCAGCAGCTTAGAGTGGACCTACGAGCAGTACTTC. Translation gives CASSLEWTYEQYF.

The chain is built from TRBV9 and TRBJ2-1, with no clear D. Germline V gene lookup returns CDR1 SGDLS and CDR2 YYNGEE. This CDR3 spans 14 amino acids. Trimming stripped 0 bases from V and 1 base from J, with 5 bases between. CDR3: CASSVDLSYNEQFF. The CDR3 coding sequence is TGTGCCAGCAGCGTAGACTTGTCCTACAATGAGCAGTTCTTC. The full variable domain, with the rest looked up from reference TRBV9 and TRBJ2-1, is DSGVTQTPKHLITATGQRVTLRCSPRSGDLSVYWYQQSLDQGLQFLIQYYNGEERAKGNILERFSAQQFPDLHSELNLSSLELGDSALYFCASSVDLSYNEQFFGPGTRLTVL.

The chain has TRBV24-1 and TRBJ2-3, with 12 nucleotides matching TRBD2. Per the germline V gene, CDR1 is KGHDR and CDR2 is SFDVKD. This CDR3 contains 16 residues. V lost 0 bases to trimming and J lost 6 bases; unmatched junction nucleotides: 3. CDR3 loop: CATSDLLAGGLDTQYF. The CDR3 nucleotides are TGTGCCACCAGTGATTTGCTAGCGGGAGGGCTTGATACGCAGTATTTT.

This clone was observed a few times. The V gene is TRBV11-3, the J gene TRBJ2-5, with TRBD1 identical over 8 bases. The CDR3 runs to 13 residues. Germline V gives CDR1 SGHNT, CDR2 YENEEA. J lost 2 bases, V lost 7 bases, and 3 bases had no gene match. The CDR3 sequence is CASKDRDQETQYF. The DNA of the CDR3 is TGTGCCAGCAAGGACAGGGATCAAGAGACCCAGTACTTC.

The chain uses TRBV3-1 (or the pseudogene TRBV3-2) and TRBJ2-5; possibly TRBD1 or TRBD2 for D (5 bases each). The V gene lost 1 base and the J gene lost 4 bases, with 19 bases spanning the gap. Germline values: CDR1 LGHDT, CDR2 YNNKEL (reference sequence). The CDR3 consists of 17 residues. The CDR3 DNA reads as TGTGCCAGCAGCCAAGCCTTACGGGACGTTCAAGCAGAGACCCAGTACTTC. It codes for CASSQALRDVQAETQYF.

The V gene is TRBV11-3, the J gene TRBJ2-7; 7 positions match TRBD2. Germline CDR1 is SGHNT and CDR2 is YENEEA. V lost 1 base and J lost 5; bases outside the gene matches: 2. The CDR3 covers 13 residues. The CDR3 DNA reads as TGTGCCAGCAGCTTAGGGCTAGCGGACGAGCAGTACTTC. Translation gives CASSLGLADEQYF.

Only a few counts were recorded for this clone. The chain is built from TRBV3-1 (or the pseudogene TRBV3-2) and TRBJ1-2, with 7 bases lining up with TRBD1. This CDR3 comprises 14 residues. Trimming took 1 base from V and 3 from J; bases not matched to a gene: 2. CDR1 and CDR2 from the germline V gene are LGHDT and YNNKEL (reference sequence). Here the CDR3 DNA reads TGTGCCAGCAGCCAAGTTGGACAGGACTATGGCTACACCTTC. Translating it yields CASSQVGQDYGYTF.

V is TRBV7-2 and J is TRBJ2-1; D unresolved. The germline V and J ends were trimmed by 5 bases and 0 bases, with 8 bases remaining between them. Per germline, CDR1 SGHTA and CDR2 FQGNSA. The length of the CDR3 is 14 residues. This chain's CDR3 is CASSLRNSYNEQFF. For the CDR3, the DNA is TGTGCCAGCAGCCTCAGAAACTCCTACAATGAGCAGTTCTTC.

This chain connects TRBV5-6 to TRBJ2-7, with TRBD2 as a possible D gene (6 bases). Germline CDR1 reads SGHDT; CDR2 reads YYEEEE. Trimming shortened V by 0 bases and J by 0 bases, and 16 bases separated the two germline ends. The CDR3 spans 17 residues. The CDR3 protein is CASSLVGYSGYSYEQYF. CDR3 coding DNA: TGTGCCAGCAGCTTGGTGGGTTATAGCGGCTACTCCTACGAGCAGTACTTC.

The chain has TRBV5-6 and TRBJ2-7; TRBD2 matches 10 bases. The CDR3 extends over 14 amino acids. Losses at the gene ends were 4 bases for V and 1 base for J; bases not matched to a gene: 2. CDR1 is SGHDT, CDR2 YYEEEE, per germline. In nucleotides, the CDR3 is TGTGCCAGCAGCCGGACTAGCGGTTCCTACGAGCAGTACTTC. Translating it yields CASSRTSGSYEQYF.

The chain employs TRBV19 and TRBJ1-6, with D possibly being TRBD1 (6 bases). Between the trimmed V and J ends, which lost 5 bases and 4 bases, there was a span of 15 bases. CDR1 and CDR2 from the germline V gene are LNHDA and SQIVND (reference sequence). This CDR3 has 16 amino acids. For the CDR3, the DNA is TGTGCCAGTAGTTCTCGTCGACAGGAATATAATTCACCCCTCCACTTT. This translates into CASSSRRQEYNSPLHF.

The V gene is TRBV20-1, the J gene TRBJ2-7; D perhaps matches TRBD2 (5 bases). The ends were cut back, 1 base at V and 5 bases at J, with 6 bases in the middle. The germline V gene encodes CDR1 DFQATT and CDR2 SNEGSKA (reference sequence). The CDR3 has 11 residues. In DNA form, the CDR3 reads TGCAGTGCTAGAGGAGGGCACGAGCAGTACTTC. This translates into CSARGGHEQYF.

The chain uses TRBV5-1 and TRBJ2-7; 10 bases line up with TRBD1. The CDR3 has 15 amino acids. Per germline, CDR1 SGHRS and CDR2 YFSETQ. With V trimmed by 0 bases and J by 7 bases, 7 bases remained unmatched. The CDR3 DNA is TGCGCCAGCAGCTTGGGTCGGACAGGGGGGCGTGAGCAGTACTTC. Residues: CASSLGRTGGREQYF.

The chain links TRBV19 to TRBJ1-1, with TRBD1 matching 7 bases. The V gene's germline CDR1 is LNHDA and CDR2 SQIVND (reference sequence). The CDR3 sequence is 12 residues long. The V and J ends lost 1 base and 7 bases, in that order; junction bases with no gene match: 0. CDR3 residues: CASSIGQGEAFF. In DNA form, the CDR3 reads TGTGCCAGTAGTATAGGACAGGGTGAAGCTTTCTTT.

The rearrangement links TRBV6-8 to TRBJ2-7, with TRBD1 identical over 10 bases. The trim removed 1 base at V and 4 bases at J, leaving 10 bases unmatched. Germline assignment: CDR1 MNHGY and CDR2 SAAAGT. The CDR3 is made up of 17 amino acids. The CDR3 DNA follows: TGTGCCAGCAGTTACTTATTATCGGGACAGGGGTATTACGAGCAGTACTTC. Translating it yields CASSYLLSGQGYYEQYF.

This sequence joins TRBV4-1 and TRBJ2-1, with 9 bases that match TRBD2. From germline, CDR1 is MGHRA and CDR2 YSYEKL. The CDR3 spans 16 residues. Trimming removed 0 bases from V and 3 bases from J; junction bases left unmatched: 3. In DNA, the CDR3 is TGCGCCAGCAGCCAAGATAGGCGGGGGGGCTACAATGAGCAGTTCTTC. As protein: CASSQDRRGGYNEQFF.

The rearrangement links TRBV11-3 to TRBJ2-3; D is uncertain. V lost 5 bases to trimming and J lost 4 bases, with 10 bases between them. In germline, CDR1 is SGHNT, CDR2 YENEEA. This CDR3 comprises 13 residues. The CDR3 reads CASSLSRSDTQYF. The CDR3 DNA sequence: TGTGCCAGCAGCCTCTCAAGGTCAGATACGCAGTATTTT.